Below are 13 T cell receptor beta chains sequenced from a single sample in a study of read filtering for tumor transcriptome and immune sequencing. The library was built from roughly 400 ng RNA with molecular barcoded adaptors for alpha/delta and beta/gamma chains. From the reads, TCRdb called clonotypes with MiXCR, one entry per CDR3 protein. This table has about 86,000 distinct CDR3 sequences, around an eighth appearing once. What was sequenced was a population of CD138-negative cells sorted from bone marrow. All receptors come from a donor aged 40 or older with multiple myeloma.

This clonotype occurred a few times. This may stem from a read error, because a much larger clone lies one nucleotide away. V gene TRBV4-2 combines with J gene TRBJ2-7; perhaps TRBD1 as D (5 bases). V was shortened by 4 bases and J by 3 bases, with 16 bases between the two germline ends. The CDR3 runs 15 residues. Germline CDR1 reads LGHNA; CDR2 reads YNFKEQ. Written as DNA, the CDR3 is TGTGCCAGCAGCCTAGGACAACATCTGGACTACGAGCAGTACTTC. It codes for CASSLGQHLDYEQYF.

This clonotype was seen many times. The chain couples TRBV5-1 to TRBJ2-3; D unclear. The germline V gene encodes CDR1 SGHRS and CDR2 YFSETQ. The CDR3 is made up of 15 amino acids. V lost 7 bases to trimming and J lost 2 bases, with 17 bases between them. CDR3 nucleotides: TGCGCCAGCGGGGAACTCCAGACTTACACAGATACGCAGTATTTT. Encoded protein: CASGELQTYTDTQYF.

This chain connects TRBV6-1 to TRBJ2-7; D is perhaps TRBD2 (7 bases). Germline V gene data show CDR1 as MNHNS and CDR2 as SASEGT. The germline V and J ends were trimmed by 2 bases and 4 bases, with 18 bases remaining between them. The CDR3 runs to 16 residues. CDR3 nucleotides: TGTGCCAGCAGTGAATATGGGGGGGGCGCGGGGTACGAGCAGTACTTC. Translation: CASSEYGGGAGYEQYF.

This clonotype was observed a handful of times. The junction differs from germline at one of its ends, possibly a read error. The chain recombines TRBV29-1 with TRBJ2-3; 12 bases agree with TRBD2. This CDR3 region has 13 residues. The germline gives CDR1 SQVTM, CDR2 ANQGSEA. CDR3 DNA sequence: TGCGGCGTGCGGACTAGCGGGGAAGATACGCAGTATTTT. Translating it yields CGVRTSGEDTQYF.

Points on this clonotype: A much larger clone differs from this one at a single base, so this may be a read error. The chain has TRBV7-8 and TRBJ2-2; TRBD2 matches 8 bases. The germline V gene encodes CDR1 SGHVS and CDR2 FQNEAQ. The V gene end was trimmed by 5 bases and the J gene end by 2 bases; junction bases not matched to a gene: 10. The CDR3 is 17 residues long. CDR3 bases: TGTGCCAGCAGCCTCCCTACAGCGGGGGTAAACACCGGGGAGCTGTTTTTT. It is translated as CASSLPTAGVNTGELFF.

A remark on this clonotype: A much larger clone differs from this one at a single base, so this may be a read error. The V gene is TRBV4-1, the J gene TRBJ2-7, with 8 bases lining up with TRBD1. Per germline, CDR1 MGHRA and CDR2 YSYEKL. The CDR3 is made up of 17 amino acids. The V gene end was trimmed by 3 bases and the J gene end by 1 base; junction bases not matched to a gene: 11. The CDR3 spells CASSQGSRGRGSYEQYF. The CDR3 DNA reads as TGCGCCAGCAGCCAGGGGAGCAGGGGGCGCGGGTCCTACGAGCAGTACTTC.

This clonotype was seen repeatedly, ten times or more. J is TRBJ1-1 and V is TRBV7-3, with 8 bases aligning to TRBD1. This CDR3 has 14 amino acids. The V gene's germline CDR1 is SGHTA and CDR2 FQGTGA. The J segment lost 1 base and the V segment lost 8 bases, leaving 6 bases of the junction unmatched. CDR3 sequence (DNA): TGTGCCAGCGCGGCAGGGGGCTCGAACACTGAAGCTTTCTTT. Translated: CASAAGGSNTEAFF.

This clonotype was detected many times. V and J are TRBV11-2 and TRBJ2-7; the D gene is possibly TRBD1 (6 bases). Trimming cost V 1 base and J 9 bases, with 16 bases left between them. CDR3 length equals 14 residues. The germline V gene has CDR1 SGHAT and CDR2 FQNNGV. CDR3 coding DNA: TGTGCCAGCAGCTTAGGCCTACAGGGACATGGGCAGTACTTC. This sequence encodes CASSLGLQGHGQYF.

This clonotype was seen more than once but under ten times. Just one base apart from a much larger clone, this may be a read error. This CDR3 reads CASSLAQYINSTYEQYF. CDR3 nucleotides: TGTGCCAGCAGCTTAGCCCAGTACATTAATTCCACCTACGAGCAGTACTTC. The V and J genes are TRBV7-2 and TRBJ2-7; no clear D gene. This CDR3 comprises 17 residues. Germline values: CDR1 SGHTA, CDR2 FQGNSA. Trimming cost V 0 bases and J 2 bases, with 17 bases left between them.

Of note for this clonotype: A much larger clone differs by one base, so this may be a read error. This sequence joins TRBV28 and TRBJ1-5; D gene uncertain. The better agreement between TRBJ2-3 and the DNA end casts doubt on the J call. CDR1 is MDHEN, CDR2 SYDVKM, per germline. The CDR3 extends over 12 amino acids. CDR3 residues: CASSLSGQPQYF. In nucleotides, the CDR3 is TGTGCCAGCAGTTTATCTGGTCAGCCCCAGTATTTT.

This clonotype was counted many times. The chain has TRBV2 and TRBJ2-2, with D hard to call. Trimming took 2 bases from V and 7 from J, leaving 5 bases between them. Germline lookup yields CDR1 SNHLY and CDR2 FYNNEI. The CDR3 loop spans 12 amino acids. The DNA for the CDR3 is TGTGCCAGCAGTGAAAGGGTCGGGGAGCTGTTTTTT. This sequence encodes CASSERVGELFF.

The table lists this clonotype with a few counts. This may arise from a read error, as a much more abundant clone is one base away. The genes are TRBV10-3 and TRBJ2-5; 11 bases line up with TRBD1. Germline lookup yields CDR1 ENHRY and CDR2 SYGVKD. The CDR3 runs to 15 residues. CDR3 sequence (DNA): TGTGTCATCAGTAGTGGACAGGGGGCGAAGGAGACCCAGTACTTC. It codes for CVISSGQGAKETQYF.

This clonotype was observed many times. J is TRBJ1-1 and V is TRBV12-3 or TRBV12-4; D not certain. The CDR3 is 14 amino acids. Between the trimmed V and J ends, which lost 7 bases and 2 bases, there was a span of 14 bases. The CDR3 DNA follows: TGTGCCAGCACCTCAGGAGAGGGAAACACTGAAGCTTTCTTT. Translating it yields CASTSGEGNTEAFF.